One TCR beta chain is described in this entry. Its antigen is as yet unknown. The data belong to a study of T cell responses to AZD1222 COVID-19 vaccine. Study observations and caveats: Among the donors, most were white British and more were female, and clonal diversity was possibly underestimated. The study identified only a handful of AZD1222 recipients as seropositive at baseline.

The table came from immunoSEQ multiplex PCR; TCRdb's copy has only in-frame clones and leaves some out. Among around 130,000 clones listed, 89% were seen once. The sequencing used peripheral blood, collected 28 days after the second AZD1222 dose. This TCR was sampled from an adult who received the AZD1222 COVID-19 vaccine.

Written as DNA, the CDR3 is TGTGCCAGTAGTATGTACAGTTCGAACACCGGGGAGCTGTTTTTT. Protein: CASSMYSSNTGELFF. The chain has TRBV19 and TRBJ2-2; D ambiguous. The CDR3 covers 15 residues. Germline CDR1 LNHDA, CDR2 SQIVND (reference sequence). Trimming left V 3 bases short and J 0 bases short, with 8 bases between.